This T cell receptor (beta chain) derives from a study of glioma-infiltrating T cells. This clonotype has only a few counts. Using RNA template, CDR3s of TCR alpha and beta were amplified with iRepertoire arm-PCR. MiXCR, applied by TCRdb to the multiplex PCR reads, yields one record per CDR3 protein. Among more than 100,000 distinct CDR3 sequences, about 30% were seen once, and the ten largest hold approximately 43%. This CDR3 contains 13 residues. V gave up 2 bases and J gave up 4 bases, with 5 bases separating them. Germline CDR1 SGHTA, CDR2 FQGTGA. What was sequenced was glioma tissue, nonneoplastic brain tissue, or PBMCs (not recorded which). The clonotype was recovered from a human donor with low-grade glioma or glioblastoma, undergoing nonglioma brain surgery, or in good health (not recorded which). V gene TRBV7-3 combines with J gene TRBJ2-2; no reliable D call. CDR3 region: CASSLERTGELFF. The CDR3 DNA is TGTGCCAGCAGCTTAGAACGCACCGGGGAGCTGTTTTTT.